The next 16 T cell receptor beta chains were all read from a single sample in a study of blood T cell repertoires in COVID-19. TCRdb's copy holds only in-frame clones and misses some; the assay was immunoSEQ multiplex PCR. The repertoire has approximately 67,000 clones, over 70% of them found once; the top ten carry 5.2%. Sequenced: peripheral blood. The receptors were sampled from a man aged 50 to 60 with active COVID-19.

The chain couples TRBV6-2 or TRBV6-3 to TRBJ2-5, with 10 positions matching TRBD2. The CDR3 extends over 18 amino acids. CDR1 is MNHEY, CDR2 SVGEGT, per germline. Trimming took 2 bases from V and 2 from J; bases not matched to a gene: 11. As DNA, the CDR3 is TGTGCCAGCAGTTACGCCAGGACCACTAGCGGGAAACAAGAGACCCAGTACTTC. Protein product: CASSYARTTSGKQETQYF.

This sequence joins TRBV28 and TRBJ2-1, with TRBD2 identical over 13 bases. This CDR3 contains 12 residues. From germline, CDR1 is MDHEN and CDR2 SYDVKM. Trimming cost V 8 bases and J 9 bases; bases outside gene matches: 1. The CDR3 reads CASGTSGIEQFF. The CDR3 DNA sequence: TGTGCCAGCGGGACTAGCGGGATTGAGCAGTTCTTC.

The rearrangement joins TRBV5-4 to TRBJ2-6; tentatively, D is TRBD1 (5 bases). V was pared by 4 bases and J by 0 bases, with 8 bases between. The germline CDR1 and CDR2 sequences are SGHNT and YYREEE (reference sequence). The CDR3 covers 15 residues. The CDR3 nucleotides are TGTGCCAGCAGCATCGGACACTCTGGGGCCAACGTCCTGACTTTC. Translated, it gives CASSIGHSGANVLTF.

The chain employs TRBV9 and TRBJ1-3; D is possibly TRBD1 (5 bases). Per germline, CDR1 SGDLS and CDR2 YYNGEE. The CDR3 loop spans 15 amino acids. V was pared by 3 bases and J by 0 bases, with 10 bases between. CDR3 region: CASSATVNSGNTIYF. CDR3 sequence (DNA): TGTGCCAGCAGCGCGACAGTGAACTCTGGAAACACCATATATTTT.

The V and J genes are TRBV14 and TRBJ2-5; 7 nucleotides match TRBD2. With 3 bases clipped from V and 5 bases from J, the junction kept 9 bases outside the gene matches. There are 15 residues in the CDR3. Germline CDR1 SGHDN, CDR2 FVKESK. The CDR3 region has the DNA TGTGCCAGCAGCCATCCGGAGGGAGGGCGGGAGACCCAGTACTTC. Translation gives CASSHPEGGRETQYF.

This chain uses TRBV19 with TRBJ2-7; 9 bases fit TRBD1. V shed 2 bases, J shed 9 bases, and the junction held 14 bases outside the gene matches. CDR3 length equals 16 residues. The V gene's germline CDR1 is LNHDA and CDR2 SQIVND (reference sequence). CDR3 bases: TGTGCCAGTAGTATATCGGCGGGACAGGGCAGTAAAGGGCAGTACTTC. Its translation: CASSISAGQGSKGQYF.

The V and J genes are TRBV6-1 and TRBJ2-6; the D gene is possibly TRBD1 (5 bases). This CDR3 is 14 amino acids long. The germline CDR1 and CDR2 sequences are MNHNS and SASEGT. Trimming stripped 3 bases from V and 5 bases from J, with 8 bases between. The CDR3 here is CASSESGWANVLTF. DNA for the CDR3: TGTGCCAGCAGTGAGTCAGGGTGGGCCAACGTCCTGACTTTC.

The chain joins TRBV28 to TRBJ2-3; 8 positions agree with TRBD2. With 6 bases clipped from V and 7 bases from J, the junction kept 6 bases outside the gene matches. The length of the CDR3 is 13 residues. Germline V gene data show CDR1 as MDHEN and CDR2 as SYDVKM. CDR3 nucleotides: TGTGCCAGCAGAGCGGGGGCGCACAATACGCAGTATTTT. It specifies CASRAGAHNTQYF.

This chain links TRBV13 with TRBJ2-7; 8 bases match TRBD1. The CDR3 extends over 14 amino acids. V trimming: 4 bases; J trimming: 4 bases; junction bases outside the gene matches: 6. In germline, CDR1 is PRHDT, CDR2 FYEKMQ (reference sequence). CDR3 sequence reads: CASSSGQGRYEQYF. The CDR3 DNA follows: TGTGCCAGCAGCTCAGGACAGGGTCGGTACGAGCAGTACTTC.

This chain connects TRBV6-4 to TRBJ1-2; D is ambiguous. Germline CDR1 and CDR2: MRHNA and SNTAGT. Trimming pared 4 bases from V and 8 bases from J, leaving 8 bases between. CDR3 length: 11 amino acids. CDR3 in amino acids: CASSGPQGYTF. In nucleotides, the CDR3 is TGTGCCAGCAGTGGGCCCCAGGGCTACACCTTC.

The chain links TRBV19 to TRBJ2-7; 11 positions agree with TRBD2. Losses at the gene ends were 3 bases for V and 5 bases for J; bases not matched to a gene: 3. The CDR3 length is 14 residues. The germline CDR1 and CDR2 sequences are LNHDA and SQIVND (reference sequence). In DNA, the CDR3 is TGTGCCAGTAGTATCGCTAGCGGGAGGAACGAGCAGTACTTC. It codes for CASSIASGRNEQYF.

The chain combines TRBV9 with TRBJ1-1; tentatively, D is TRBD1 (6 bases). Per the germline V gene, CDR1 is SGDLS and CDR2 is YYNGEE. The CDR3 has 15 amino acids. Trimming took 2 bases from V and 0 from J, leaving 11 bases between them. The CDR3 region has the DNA TGTGCCAGCAGCGTTCTTAGGGACATGAACACTGAAGCTTTCTTT. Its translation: CASSVLRDMNTEAFF.

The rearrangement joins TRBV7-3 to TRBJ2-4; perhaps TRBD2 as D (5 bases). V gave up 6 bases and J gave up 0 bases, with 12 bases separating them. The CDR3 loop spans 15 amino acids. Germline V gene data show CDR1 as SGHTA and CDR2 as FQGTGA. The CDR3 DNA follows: TGTGCCAGCAGGGAGGATGGATCAGCCAAAAACATTCAGTACTTC. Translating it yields CASREDGSAKNIQYF.

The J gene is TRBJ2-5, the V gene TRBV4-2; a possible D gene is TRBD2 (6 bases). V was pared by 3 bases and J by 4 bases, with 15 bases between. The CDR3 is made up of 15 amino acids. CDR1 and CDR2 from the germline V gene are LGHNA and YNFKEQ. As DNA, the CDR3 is TGTGCCAGCAGCCAGGAGGGAGCATTGGGAGAGACCCAGTACTTC. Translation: CASSQEGALGETQYF.

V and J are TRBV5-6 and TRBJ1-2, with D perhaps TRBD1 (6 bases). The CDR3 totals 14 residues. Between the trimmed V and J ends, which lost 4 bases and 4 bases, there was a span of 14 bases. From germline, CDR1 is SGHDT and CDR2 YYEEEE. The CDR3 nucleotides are TGTGCCAGCAGCGGAACAGGGATTCCCTATGGCTACACCTTC. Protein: CASSGTGIPYGYTF. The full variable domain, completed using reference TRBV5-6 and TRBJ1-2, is DAGVTQSPTHLIKTRGQQVTLRCSPKSGHDTVSWYQQALGQGPQFIFQYYEEEERQRGNFPDRFSGHQFPNYSSELNVNALLLGDSALYLCASSGTGIPYGYTFGSGTRLTVV.

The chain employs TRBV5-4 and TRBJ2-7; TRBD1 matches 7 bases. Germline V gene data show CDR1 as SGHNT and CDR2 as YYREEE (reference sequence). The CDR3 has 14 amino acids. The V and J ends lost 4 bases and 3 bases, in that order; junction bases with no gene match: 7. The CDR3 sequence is CASSPGTVGYEQYF. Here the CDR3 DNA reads TGTGCCAGCAGCCCCGGGACAGTAGGCTACGAGCAGTACTTC.